Reported below is one TCR beta chain. No cognate antigen has been identified for it. No base quality information exists; no much larger clone differs at one position. The intended sense of this specimen's treatment or condition label: live attenuated yellow fever vaccine strain. At each blood-draw timepoint, two biological replicates of bulk PBMCs were obtained. PBMCs were isolated from peripheral blood using a standard Ficoll-Paque protocol. TriZol was used to extract RNA from bulk PBMCs, from CD4 and CD8 fractions, and from dextramer-positive and dextramer-negative fractions. This sample was included in a study of T cells after yellow fever vaccination (dated by TCRdb to about 2019). A note on the overall study: Libraries from fractions with low cell numbers were prepared with the SMART-Seq v4 Ultra Low Input RNA kit. To follow T-cell clones before and after primary and booster YFV17D yellow fever vaccination, bulk TCR alpha and beta repertoires were sequenced over time. The cohort comprised two healthy male donors, one aged 18 to 30 and one aged 30 to 40 years. Blood samples were taken at several timepoints before and after primary and secondary immunization, and bulk PBMC replicates and cell subsets were isolated. The study at large found these results: A small share of clonotypes occurred in both CD4 and CD8 compartments, likely arising from convergent recombination. Computational filtering was needed because FACS-sorted repertoires could contain abundant contaminating clonotypes from the bulk population. Compared with the primary T-cell response, the secondary T-cell response was faster but weaker, reaching its peak on day 5 rather than on day 15. Because the study included only a couple of donors, the extent to which the findings can be generalized is limited. Most clones expanded after primary vaccination (approximately 96% of CD4 and 80% to 90% of CD8) were re-detected after the booster, suggesting that broad memory maintenance occurred.

TCR cDNA was synthesized by 5'RACE template switching, which introduced a universal primer site and unique molecular identifiers. cDNA synthesis was primed from both the TCR alpha and TCR beta constant segments. Library amplification used two PCR steps, and the second PCR step added sample barcodes and sequencing adapters. Sequencing of the libraries was done on either Illumina HiSeq 2500 (2x100 bp) or NovaSeq (2x150 bp). On the authors' methods: MIGEC was used to demultiplex reads and collapse the reads into UMI consensus sequences, and MiXCR was used for V(D)J alignment. Vaccine-responding clonotypes were defined with edgeR using replicate PBMC samples, requiring FDR below 0.01 and a log2 fold change above 5 up to day 15. Bulk clonotypes were assigned CD4 or CD8 identity according to which sequenced CD4 or CD8 repertoire held them at higher abundance. TCRdb took the public reads, trimmed them with fastp at Q25, ran MiXCR for clone calling and kept in-frame beta chains. CDR3 protein sequences are deduplicated, and each keeps its most common genes and DNA. TCRdb's processing, not the authors', yielded these V and J calls. This sample has around 550,000 distinct CDR3 sequences in its table, and over 15% of those were observed once. About 13% of the sample is taken by the ten largest.

The V end gives up 3 bases and the J end 5 bases, leaving 11 bases in the junction not matched to a gene. For CDR1 and CDR2, the germline V gene lists SGHRS and YFSETQ. Reading from cysteine to phenylalanine, the CDR3 counts 17 amino acids. The only DNA kept is the CDR3, 51 bases in frame from the first base. The sequence joins TRBV5-1 to TRBJ2-1; 10 central nucleotides agree with TRBD1. The sequences come from PBMCs, collected 15 days after the yellow fever booster vaccination. This clonotype originated in a man aged 25-45 years who received the YFV17D yellow fever vaccine. The CDR3 has the sequence CASSSMTGGYLNNEQFF. The nucleotide sequence reads TGCGCCAGCAGCTCTATGACAGGGGGCTATTTGAACAATGAGCAGTTCTTC.